The 7 T cell receptor beta chains below all came from one sample that was sequenced in a study of shared clonotypes between healthy human individuals. The assay was immunoSEQ multiplex PCR, and TCRdb's table has in-frame clones only and misses some. The sample has approximately 2,200,000 clones; approximately 94% are singletons. Naive-designated CD8 cells lacked CD45RO, were positively enriched for CCR7, and omitted terminally differentiated effector memory CD45RA+ cells. Sequencing was performed on naive CD8+ T cells from PBMCs. These receptors were taken from a man aged 18 to 29 in good health. Some clones in this sample may be carry-over from other donors' samples.

V and J are TRBV9 and TRBJ2-2, with 11 nucleotides matching TRBD1. The ends lost 4 bases at V and 4 bases at J; junction bases unmatched: 9. This CDR3 has 17 amino acids. Looked up from germline, CDR1 is SGDLS and CDR2 is YYNGEE. The CDR3 DNA reads as TGTGCCAGCAGCTCCATACCGGACAGGGGGCCCACCGGGGAGCTGTTTTTT. The encoded protein is CASSSIPDRGPTGELFF.

The chain joins TRBV19 to TRBJ2-3, with 9 bases matching TRBD2. This CDR3 has 15 residues. J gave up 4 bases and V 2 bases, and 4 bases lay outside the gene matches. Germline loops: CDR1 LNHDA, CDR2 SQIVND (reference sequence). The CDR3 DNA reads TGTGCCAGTAGTATAATAGCGGGAGCCCCAGATACGCAGTATTTT. Protein sequence: CASSIIAGAPDTQYF.

The V gene is TRBV10-3, the J gene TRBJ2-7, with no clear D. The CDR3 consists of 13 residues. V shed 3 bases and J shed 1 base, with 7 bases lying between them. The V gene's germline CDR1 is ENHRY and CDR2 SYGVKD. CDR3 sequence: CAISDVNSYEQYF. Here the CDR3 DNA reads TGTGCCATCAGTGATGTAAATTCCTACGAGCAGTACTTC.

This rearrangement joins TRBV6-6 to TRBJ2-6; no clear D. V gave up 4 bases and J gave up 0 bases, with 4 bases separating them. The CDR3 extends over 14 amino acids. Germline CDR1 MNHNY, CDR2 SVGAGI (reference sequence). The CDR3 DNA reads TGTGCCAGCAGTTTCGTCTCTGGGGCCAACGTCCTGACTTTC. It translates to CASSFVSGANVLTF.

This clone was seen only once. Other DNA sequences in the sample encode the same CDR3. The V call is TRBV7-9, the J call TRBJ1-3; D is ambiguous. V dropped 1 base and J dropped 4 bases, with 8 bases sitting between them. The germline gives CDR1 SEHNR, CDR2 FQNEAQ (reference sequence). This CDR3 has 14 amino acids. The CDR3 protein is CASSLGGSGNTIYF. CDR3 sequence (DNA): TGTGCCAGCAGCTTAGGGGGTTCCGGAAACACCATATATTTT.

The chain joins TRBV9 to TRBJ2-1; 11 bases agree with TRBD2. V gave up 1 base and J gave up 8 bases; unmatched junction bases: 5. From germline, CDR1 is SGDLS and CDR2 YYNGEE. This CDR3 comprises 15 residues. As DNA, the CDR3 is TGTGCCAGCAGCGTACTAGCGGGAGGATTCGATGAGCAGTTCTTC. Translating it yields CASSVLAGGFDEQFF.

V gene TRBV7-9 combines with J gene TRBJ2-5; 7 bases agree with TRBD2. V shed 4 bases and J 5 bases; nucleotides not matched to a gene: 13. This CDR3 contains 16 residues. Per germline, CDR1 SEHNR and CDR2 FQNEAQ (reference sequence). The CDR3 protein is CASSYSPHGGSETQYF. CDR3 nucleotides: TGTGCCAGCAGCTATAGCCCACATGGCGGGAGCGAGACCCAGTACTTC.